This TCR beta chain emerged from a study of early T cells in non-severe SARS-CoV-2 infection. Whole-study context: Alpha and beta chains were unpaired, from unsorted whole-blood bulk RNA. Study-level results: Matches to VDJdb favored anti-spike CD8 responses and missed private and CD4 specificities.

This clonotype was seen repeatedly, ten times or more. Its specificity is unknown. Researchers attached unique molecular identifiers to individual cDNA molecules. From the 5' RACE reads, TCRdb called clonotypes with MiXCR, one entry per CDR3 protein. The profile shows just over 25,000 distinct CDR3 sequences, 3.5% to 5.5% of them singletons. Per the germline V gene, CDR1 is MDHEN and CDR2 is SYDVKM. This CDR3 region has 13 residues. V shed 3 bases and J shed 5 bases, with 9 bases lying between them. The specimen was whole blood. This clonotype was sampled from an adult who was a healthcare worker with PCR-confirmed SARS-CoV-2 infection or an uninfected control (not recorded which). The chain employs TRBV28 and TRBJ2-3, with D hard to call. The CDR3: CASSFLQVDTQYF. CDR3 bases: TGTGCCAGCAGTTTTCTTCAAGTAGATACGCAGTATTTT.